Below are 30 T cell receptor beta chains sequenced from a single sample in a study of blood T cell repertoires in COVID-19. Produced via immunoSEQ multiplex PCR; TCRdb's table is partial and in-frame only. The sample holds about 150,000 clones, around 84% seen once. What was sequenced was peripheral blood. Source of these receptors: a man aged 70 or older with acute or convalescent COVID-19.

This sequence joins TRBV6-2 or TRBV6-3 and TRBJ2-2; the match to TRBD2 covers 12 bases. Germline V lookup: CDR1 MNHEY, CDR2 SVGEGT. V gave up 2 bases and J gave up 7 bases; unmatched junction bases: 5. This CDR3 spans 16 amino acids. CDR3 nucleotides: TGTGCCAGCAGTTACGGACTAGCGGGAACGAACGGGGAGCTGTTTTTT. Its translation is CASSYGLAGTNGELFF.

V is TRBV6-5 and J is TRBJ1-3, with 10 bases matching TRBD1. Losses at the gene ends were 6 bases for V and 6 bases for J; bases not matched to a gene: 5. CDR1 is MNHEY, CDR2 SVGAGI, per germline. This CDR3 spans 14 amino acids. The DNA of the CDR3 is TGTGCCAGCAGAGACGGGACAGGGGTAAACACCATATATTTT. Amino acid sequence: CASRDGTGVNTIYF.

The chain employs TRBV19 and TRBJ2-1; perhaps TRBD1 as D (6 bases). The CDR3 extends over 14 amino acids. CDR1 is LNHDA and CDR2 is SQIVND in the germline V gene (reference sequence). The ends were cut back, 4 bases at V and 8 bases at J, with 15 bases in the middle. The CDR3 DNA reads as TGTGCCAGTAGTACAGGGGCAGGGAGCGATGAGCAGTTCTTC. Translated, it gives CASSTGAGSDEQFF.

The gene calls are TRBV7-3 and TRBJ2-3; D unclear. CDR3 size: 12 residues. Per the germline V gene, CDR1 is SGHTA and CDR2 is FQGTGA. V dropped 1 base and J dropped 4 bases, with 3 bases sitting between them. The CDR3 sequence: CASSLISDTQYF. In nucleotides, the CDR3 is TGTGCCAGCAGCTTAATCTCAGATACGCAGTATTTT.

The chain links TRBV4-2 to TRBJ2-2; 11 nucleotides line up with TRBD2. From germline, CDR1 is LGHNA and CDR2 YNFKEQ. This CDR3 contains 17 residues. V shed 3 bases and J 1 base; nucleotides not matched to a gene: 4. The CDR3 coding sequence is TGTGCCAGCAGCCACCCTAGCGGGGGGTTGAACACCGGGGAGCTGTTTTTT. This sequence encodes CASSHPSGGLNTGELFF.

This clone was observed once. The gene calls are TRBV7-9 and TRBJ1-1; 7 bases match TRBD1. Germline CDR1 and CDR2: SEHNR and FQNEAQ (reference sequence). The CDR3 has 13 residues. Trimming at V came to 5 bases and at J to 2 bases, leaving 2 bases not matched to a gene. CDR3 in DNA: TGTGCCAGCAGCCGACAGGGTAACACTGAAGCTTTCTTT. Its protein is CASSRQGNTEAFF.

The chain links TRBV5-1 to TRBJ1-1, with D maybe TRBD1 (6 bases). This CDR3 comprises 16 residues. V was trimmed by 4 bases and J by 0 bases, leaving 16 bases between them. In germline, CDR1 is SGHRS, CDR2 YFSETQ. The CDR3 is CASSPSDSALNTEAFF. DNA of the CDR3: TGCGCCAGCAGCCCATCGGACAGTGCCTTGAACACTGAAGCTTTCTTT. Together with reference TRBV5-1 and TRBJ1-1, the CDR3 gives the full variable domain: KAGVTQTPRYLIKTRGQQVTLSCSPISGHRSVSWYQQTPGQGLQFLFEYFSETQRNKGNFPGRFSGRQFSNSRSEMNVSTLELGDSALYLCASSPSDSALNTEAFFGQGTRLTVV.

The rearrangement links TRBV18 to TRBJ2-2, with D perhaps TRBD1 (5 bases). V lost 4 bases, J lost 7 bases, and 7 bases lay in between. The CDR3 covers 12 residues. Germline V CDR1 and CDR2: KGHSH, LQKENI. The CDR3 region is CASSQGYGELFF. The CDR3 region has the DNA TGTGCCAGCTCACAGGGGTACGGGGAGCTGTTTTTT.

The V and J genes are TRBV7-9 and TRBJ2-7, with 8 bases fitting TRBD1. This CDR3 spans 14 amino acids. Unmatched junction bases numbered 9, after V lost 5 bases and J lost 6 bases. Germline V gives CDR1 SEHNR, CDR2 FQNEAQ (reference sequence). CDR3 loop: CASSGRTGLGEQYF. CDR3 nucleotides: TGTGCCAGCAGCGGACGGACAGGGCTAGGCGAGCAGTACTTC.

Concerning this clone: Other nucleotide sequences from this sample produce the same CDR3. V is TRBV6-1 and J is TRBJ2-5, with 10 bases matching TRBD2. Germline CDR1 is MNHNS and CDR2 is SASEGT. The CDR3 runs 16 residues. Losses at the gene ends were 1 base for V and 0 bases for J; bases not matched to a gene: 2. The CDR3 is CASSEVAGGYQETQYF. The DNA of the CDR3 is TGTGCCAGCAGTGAAGTAGCGGGGGGATACCAAGAGACCCAGTACTTC.

This chain connects TRBV5-8 to TRBJ1-1, with a tentative D call TRBD1 (5 bases). V was trimmed by 1 base and J by 4 bases, leaving 14 bases between them. The germline V gene has CDR1 SGHTS and CDR2 YDEGEE. There are 15 residues in the CDR3. The CDR3 reads CASSLRAGRGTEAFF. In DNA, the CDR3 is TGTGCCAGCAGCTTGAGGGCAGGGAGGGGCACTGAAGCTTTCTTT.

The V gene is TRBV6-1, the J gene TRBJ1-5; possibly TRBD1 for D (5 bases). The CDR3 consists of 14 residues. V dropped 8 bases and J dropped 1 base, with 12 bases sitting between them. Germline V gene lookup returns CDR1 MNHNS and CDR2 SASEGT. The CDR3 DNA sequence: TGTGCCAGCTTGGGGGGATGGAGCAATCAGCCCCAGCATTTT. It codes for CASLGGWSNQPQHF.

This clone was observed many times. This chain connects TRBV6-5 to TRBJ1-6, with a possible D match to TRBD1 (5 bases). Germline V gene data show CDR1 as MNHEY and CDR2 as SVGAGI. The CDR3 sequence is 12 residues long. V was clipped by 7 bases and J by 10 bases, with 11 bases between them. The CDR3: CASTGGNSPLHF. The CDR3 DNA follows: TGTGCCAGCACCGGGGGTAACTCACCCCTCCACTTT.

V and J are TRBV2 and TRBJ2-7; 7 bases are shared with TRBD2. J gave up 4 bases and V 8 bases, and 11 bases lay outside the gene matches. The CDR3 is 14 amino acids. The germline CDR1 and CDR2 sequences are SNHLY and FYNNEI. In nucleotides, the CDR3 is TGTGCCAGCCAATTGGGACTACCGCCATACGAGCAGTACTTC. Protein sequence: CASQLGLPPYEQYF. Full variable domain (remainder filled in from reference TRBV2 and TRBJ2-7): EPEVTQTPSHQVTQMGQEVILRCVPISNHLYFYWYRQILGQKVEFLVSFYNNEISEKSEIFDDQFSVERPDGSNFTLKIRSTKLEDSAMYFCASQLGLPPYEQYFGPGTRLTVT.

The CDR3 sequence is CASSSGGGGFSNEKLFF. CDR3 DNA sequence: TGCGCCAGCAGCTCCGGGGGCGGGGGGTTCTCGAATGAAAAACTGTTTTTT. The J gene is TRBJ1-4, the V gene TRBV5-1, with D possibly being TRBD1 (6 bases). The V gene's germline CDR1 is SGHRS and CDR2 YFSETQ. V was cut by 3 bases and J by 5 bases, with 20 bases left in between. The CDR3 is made up of 17 amino acids.

The chain joins TRBV14 to TRBJ1-1; TRBD1 is a possible D gene (5 bases). Trimming cost V 4 bases and J 5 bases, with 20 bases left between them. The CDR3 contains 16 residues. CDR1 is SGHDN and CDR2 is FVKESK in the germline V gene. The chain's CDR3 is CASSLQTYQGKTEAFF. In nucleotides, the CDR3 is TGTGCCAGCAGCCTACAGACGTATCAGGGAAAAACTGAAGCTTTCTTT.

The genes are TRBV7-8 and TRBJ2-1, with TRBD2 matching over 13 bases. Germline trimming cut 5 bases from V and 8 bases from J; bases unmatched to any gene: 6. Germline V CDR1 and CDR2: SGHVS, FQNEAQ. This CDR3 has 15 amino acids. The DNA of the CDR3 is TGTGCCAGCAGCCGAGGACTAGCGGGAGAATATGAGCAGTTCTTC. Translated: CASSRGLAGEYEQFF.

Regarding this clone: The sample has other DNA sequences that encode this CDR3 too. The chain recombines TRBV5-1 with TRBJ2-7, with D maybe TRBD2 (6 bases). The CDR3 is 14 residues long. In germline, CDR1 is SGHRS, CDR2 YFSETQ. Between the trimmed V and J ends, which lost 2 bases and 2 bases, there was a span of 11 bases. Here the CDR3 DNA reads TGCGCCAGCAGCTTCCTGGGGGGAACCTACGAGCAGTACTTC. Amino acid sequence: CASSFLGGTYEQYF.

The chain uses TRBV7-3 and TRBJ1-1; D is unresolved. This CDR3 region has 14 residues. Germline CDR1 and CDR2: SGHTA and FQGTGA. V was cut by 6 bases and J by 2 bases, with 13 bases left in between. For the CDR3, the DNA is TGTGCCAGCAGGAAGGGAGTCCATAACACTGAAGCTTTCTTT. It yields the protein CASRKGVHNTEAFF.

This clone was found once. The chain recombines TRBV10-3 with TRBJ1-5; D perhaps matches TRBD1 (5 bases). V was pared by 4 bases and J by 4 bases, with 17 bases between. CDR1 is ENHRY and CDR2 is SYGVKD in the germline V gene. The CDR3 is made up of 16 amino acids. The CDR3 reads CAISATGGEGNQPQHF. The DNA of the CDR3 is TGTGCCATCAGTGCTACCGGGGGGGAGGGGAATCAGCCCCAGCATTTT.

The chain joins TRBV28 to TRBJ1-6, with a weak D call TRBD1 (6 bases). CDR3 size: 15 residues. The germline V and J ends were trimmed by 3 bases and 9 bases, with 15 bases remaining between them. The germline V gene has CDR1 MDHEN and CDR2 SYDVKM. CDR3: CASSLYGGQGSPLHF. CDR3 in DNA: TGTGCCAGCAGTTTGTACGGGGGGCAGGGTTCACCCCTCCACTTT.

The chain combines TRBV7-2 with TRBJ2-7; TRBD2 aligns across 13 bases. Germline CDR1 and CDR2: SGHTA and FQGNSA. This CDR3 comprises 17 residues. The trim removed 2 bases at V and 5 bases at J, leaving 9 bases unmatched. CDR3 sequence (DNA): TGTGCCAGCAGCTTAACCCTGACTAGCGGGGGGCGGGACGAGCAGTACTTC. It is translated as CASSLTLTSGGRDEQYF.

In this sample, this clone turned up once. The chain carries TRBV2 and TRBJ1-3; 7 bases fit TRBD1. CDR1 and CDR2 (germline): SNHLY, FYNNEI. V lost 2 bases and J lost 4; bases outside the gene matches: 5. This CDR3 contains 15 residues. The CDR3 DNA reads TGTGCCAGCAGTGAATACAGGGGCCGGGGAAACACCATATATTTT. The encoded protein is CASSEYRGRGNTIYF. Variable domain in full (rest from reference TRBV2 and TRBJ1-3): EPEVTQTPSHQVTQMGQEVILRCVPISNHLYFYWYRQILGQKVEFLVSFYNNEISEKSEIFDDQFSVERPDGSNFTLKIRSTKLEDSAMYFCASSEYRGRGNTIYFGEGSWLTVV.

The chain uses TRBV5-1 and TRBJ1-1; D is undetermined. Trimming took off 1 base at V and 5 bases at J, with 18 bases between the two ends. This CDR3 region has 16 residues. CDR1 and CDR2 from the germline V gene are SGHRS and YFSETQ. DNA of the CDR3: TGCGCCAGCAGCTTGTCGCCGGGAGAGAAAACGACTGAAGCTTTCTTT. Its translation is CASSLSPGEKTTEAFF.

The chain links TRBV7-9 to TRBJ2-1; a possible D gene is TRBD1 (6 bases). The germline V and J ends were trimmed by 1 base and 4 bases, with 8 bases remaining between them. CDR3 length equals 14 residues. CDR1 and CDR2 (germline): SEHNR, FQNEAQ (reference sequence). The CDR3 is CASSLVTGYNEQFF. The CDR3 DNA follows: TGTGCCAGCAGCTTAGTGACAGGATACAATGAGCAGTTCTTC. Complete variable domain (other parts from reference TRBV7-9 and TRBJ2-1): DTGVSQNPRHKITKRGQNVTFRCDPISEHNRLYWYRQTLGQGPEFLTYFQNEAQLEKSRLLSDRFSAERPKGSFSTLEIQRTEQGDSAMYLCASSLVTGYNEQFFGPGTRLTVL.

The chain carries TRBV7-2 and TRBJ2-7; unclear D gene. Germline CDR1 is SGHTA and CDR2 is FQGNSA. V was shortened by 2 bases and J by 1 base, with 6 bases between the two germline ends. This CDR3 is built from 13 residues. CDR3 protein: CASSLFRSYEQYF. CDR3 in DNA: TGTGCCAGCAGCTTATTCAGATCCTACGAGCAGTACTTC.

This sequence joins TRBV5-1 and TRBJ2-5; D is uncertain. The germline gives CDR1 SGHRS, CDR2 YFSETQ. V was pared by 3 bases and J by 8 bases, with 14 bases between. The CDR3 has 13 amino acids. CDR3 loop: CASSSERFHTQYF. CDR3 coding DNA: TGCGCCAGCAGCTCAGAGCGTTTCCACACCCAGTACTTC.

The chain is built from TRBV7-9 and TRBJ1-2; D uncertain. Looked up from germline, CDR1 is SEHNR and CDR2 is FQNEAQ (reference sequence). The CDR3 has 15 amino acids. Trimming took off 5 bases at V and 2 bases at J, with 15 bases between the two ends. The CDR3 bases are TGTGCCAGCAGCGCGCAGGCCGCACAGAACTATGGCTACACCTTC. The encoded protein is CASSAQAAQNYGYTF.

This clone occurred once. The V call is TRBV7-9, the J call TRBJ2-1, with D possibly TRBD2 on 5 matching bases. Germline CDR1 SEHNR, CDR2 FQNEAQ (reference sequence). Trimming took off 2 bases at V and 3 bases at J, with 11 bases between the two ends. CDR3 length: 15 residues. The CDR3 sequence is CASSLQRAVYNEQFF. The CDR3 DNA sequence: TGTGCCAGCAGCTTACAGAGGGCCGTCTACAATGAGCAGTTCTTC.

This clone has a single count. The chain links TRBV12-3 or TRBV12-4 to TRBJ2-7, with D tentatively TRBD1 (5 bases). This CDR3 has 13 amino acids. V gave up 5 bases and J gave up 1 base, with 9 bases separating them. The DNA of the CDR3 is TGTGCCAGCAGTATTGGGGCATCCTACGAGCAGTACTTC. Translated, it gives CASSIGASYEQYF.